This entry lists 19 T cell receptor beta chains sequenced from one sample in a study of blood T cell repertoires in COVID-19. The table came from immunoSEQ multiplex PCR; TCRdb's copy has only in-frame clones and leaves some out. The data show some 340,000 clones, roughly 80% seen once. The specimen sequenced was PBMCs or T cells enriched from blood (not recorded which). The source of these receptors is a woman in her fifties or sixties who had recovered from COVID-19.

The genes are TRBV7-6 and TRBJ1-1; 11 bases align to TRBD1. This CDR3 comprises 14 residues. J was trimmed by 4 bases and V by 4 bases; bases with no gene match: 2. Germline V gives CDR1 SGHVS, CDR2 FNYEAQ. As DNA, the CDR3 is TGTGCCAGCAGCTCTGGGACAGGGGGCACTGAAGCTTTCTTT. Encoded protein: CASSSGTGGTEAFF.

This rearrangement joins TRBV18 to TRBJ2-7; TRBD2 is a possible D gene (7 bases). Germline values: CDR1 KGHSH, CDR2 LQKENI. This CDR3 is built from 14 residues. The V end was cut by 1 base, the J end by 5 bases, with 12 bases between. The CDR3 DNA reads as TGTGCCAGCTCACCACGGCAGGGGACTAACGAGCAGTACTTC. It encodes CASSPRQGTNEQYF.

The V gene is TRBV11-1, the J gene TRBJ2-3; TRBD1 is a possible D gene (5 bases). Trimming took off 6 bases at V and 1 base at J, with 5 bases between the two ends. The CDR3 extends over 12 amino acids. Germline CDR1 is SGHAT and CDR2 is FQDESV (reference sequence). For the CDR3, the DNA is TGTGCCAGCAGGACAGGCACAGATACGCAGTATTTT. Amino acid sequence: CASRTGTDTQYF.

In nucleotides, the CDR3 is TGTGCCTGGAGCGGGGTGCCCGGGAATTCACCCCTCCACTTT. This encodes CAWSGVPGNSPLHF. The rearrangement links TRBV30 to TRBJ1-6; unclear D gene. V lost 3 bases, J lost 7 bases, and 13 bases lay in between. Germline assignment: CDR1 GTSNPN and CDR2 SVGIG (reference sequence). This CDR3 has 14 residues.

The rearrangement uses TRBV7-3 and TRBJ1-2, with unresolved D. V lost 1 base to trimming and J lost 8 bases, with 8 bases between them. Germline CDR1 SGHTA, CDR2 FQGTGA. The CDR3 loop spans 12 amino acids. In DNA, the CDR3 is TGTGCCAGCAGCTTAAGTCCGGGGGGCTACACCTTC. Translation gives CASSLSPGGYTF.

The CDR3 bases are TGCGCCAGCAGCCCCGACTTCGCAACTAATGAAAAACTGTTTTTT. This sequence encodes CASSPDFATNEKLFF. The chain carries TRBV4-3 and TRBJ1-4, with unresolved D. The V gene's germline CDR1 is LGHNA and CDR2 YSLEER. This CDR3 is 15 amino acids long. Trimming cost V 4 bases and J 0 bases, with 9 bases left between them.

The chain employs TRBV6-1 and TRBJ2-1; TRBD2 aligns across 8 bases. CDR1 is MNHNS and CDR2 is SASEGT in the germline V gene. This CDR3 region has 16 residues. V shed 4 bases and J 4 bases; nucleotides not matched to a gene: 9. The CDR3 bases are TGTGCCAGCAGTGGGACTAGCCGGAGGGTATACAATGAGCAGTTCTTC. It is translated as CASSGTSRRVYNEQFF.

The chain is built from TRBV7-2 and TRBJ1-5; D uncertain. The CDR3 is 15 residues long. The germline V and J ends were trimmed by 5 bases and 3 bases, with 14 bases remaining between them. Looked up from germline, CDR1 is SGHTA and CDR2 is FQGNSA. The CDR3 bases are TGTGCCAGCAGCACGTTTGAGGAGCCCAATCAGCCCCAGCATTTT. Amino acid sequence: CASSTFEEPNQPQHF.

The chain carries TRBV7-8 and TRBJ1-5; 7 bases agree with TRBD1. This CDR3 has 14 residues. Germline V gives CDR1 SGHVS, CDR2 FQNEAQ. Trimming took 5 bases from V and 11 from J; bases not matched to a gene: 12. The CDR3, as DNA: TGTGCCAGCAGCCCGGACGGACAGGCGCAGGCCCAGCATTTT. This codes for CASSPDGQAQAQHF.

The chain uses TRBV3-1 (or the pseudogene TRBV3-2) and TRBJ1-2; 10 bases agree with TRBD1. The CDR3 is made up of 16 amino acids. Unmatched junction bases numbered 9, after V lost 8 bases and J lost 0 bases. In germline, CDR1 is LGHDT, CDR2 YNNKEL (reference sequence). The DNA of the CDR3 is TGTGCCAGCGGACCGGGACAGGGGACCGCTAACTATGGCTACACCTTC. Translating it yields CASGPGQGTANYGYTF.

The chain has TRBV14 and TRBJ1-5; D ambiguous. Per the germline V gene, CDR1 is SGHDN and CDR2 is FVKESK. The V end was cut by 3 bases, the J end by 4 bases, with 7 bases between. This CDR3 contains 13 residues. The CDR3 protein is CASSQAGNQPQHF. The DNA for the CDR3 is TGTGCCAGCAGCCAGGCGGGAAATCAGCCCCAGCATTTT.

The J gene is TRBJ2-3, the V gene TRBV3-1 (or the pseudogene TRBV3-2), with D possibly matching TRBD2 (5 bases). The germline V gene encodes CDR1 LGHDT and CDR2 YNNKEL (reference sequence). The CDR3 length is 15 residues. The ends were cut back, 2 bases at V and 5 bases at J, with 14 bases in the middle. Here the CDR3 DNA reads TGTGCCAGCAGCCAAATGTACGCGGGTGGAGATACGCAGTATTTT. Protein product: CASSQMYAGGDTQYF.

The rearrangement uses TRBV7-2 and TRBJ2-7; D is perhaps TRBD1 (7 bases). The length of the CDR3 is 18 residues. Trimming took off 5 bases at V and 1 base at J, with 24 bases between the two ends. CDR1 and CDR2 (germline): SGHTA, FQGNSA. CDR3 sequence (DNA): TGTGCCAGCAGCGCCATAGGAGGGGACAGTGTCTATTCCTACGAGCAGTACTTC. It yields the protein CASSAIGGDSVYSYEQYF.

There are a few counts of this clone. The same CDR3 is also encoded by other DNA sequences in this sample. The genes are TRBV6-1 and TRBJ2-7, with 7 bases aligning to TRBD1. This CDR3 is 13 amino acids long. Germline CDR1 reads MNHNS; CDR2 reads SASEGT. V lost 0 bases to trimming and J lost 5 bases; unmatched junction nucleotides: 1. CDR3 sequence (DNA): TGTGCCAGCAGTGAAGCAGGGGGCCACGAGCAGTACTTC. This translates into CASSEAGGHEQYF.

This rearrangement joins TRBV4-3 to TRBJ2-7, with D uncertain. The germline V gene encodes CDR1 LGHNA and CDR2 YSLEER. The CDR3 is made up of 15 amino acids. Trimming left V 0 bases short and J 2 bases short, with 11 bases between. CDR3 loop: CASSQDWNSAYEQYF. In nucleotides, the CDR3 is TGCGCCAGCAGCCAAGATTGGAACAGTGCCTACGAGCAGTACTTC.

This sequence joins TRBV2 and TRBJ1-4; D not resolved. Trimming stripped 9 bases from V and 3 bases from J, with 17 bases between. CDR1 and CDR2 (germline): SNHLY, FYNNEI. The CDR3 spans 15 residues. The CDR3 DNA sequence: TGTGCCAGTAAACTTCGTTTGCGGTCTAATGAAAAACTGTTTTTT. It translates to CASKLRLRSNEKLFF.

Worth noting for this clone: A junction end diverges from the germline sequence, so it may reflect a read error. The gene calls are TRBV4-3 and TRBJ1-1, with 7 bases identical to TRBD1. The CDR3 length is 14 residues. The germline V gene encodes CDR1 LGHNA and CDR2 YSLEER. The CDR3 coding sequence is TGCGCCAGCAGCCAAGATCCTACTACAGGGGTGGTCCGGTTT. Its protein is CASSQDPTTGVVRF.

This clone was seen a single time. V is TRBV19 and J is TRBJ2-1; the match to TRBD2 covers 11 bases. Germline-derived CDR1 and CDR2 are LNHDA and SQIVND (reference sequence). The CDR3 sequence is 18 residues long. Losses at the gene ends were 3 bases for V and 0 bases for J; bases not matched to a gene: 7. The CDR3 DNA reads TGTGCCAGTAGTATGGGACTAGCGGTTTGGAGCTCCTACAATGAGCAGTTCTTC. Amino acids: CASSMGLAVWSSYNEQFF.

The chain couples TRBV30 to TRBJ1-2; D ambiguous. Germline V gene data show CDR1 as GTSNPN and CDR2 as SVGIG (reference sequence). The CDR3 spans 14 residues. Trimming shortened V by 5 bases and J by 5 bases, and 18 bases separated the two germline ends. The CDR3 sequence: CAWARDFIGYGYTF. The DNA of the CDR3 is TGTGCCTGGGCCCGGGATTTTATTGGGTATGGCTACACCTTC. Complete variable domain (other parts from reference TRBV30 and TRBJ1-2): SQTIHQWPATLVQPVGSPLSLECTVEGTSNPNLYWYRQAAGRGLQLLFYSVGIGQISSEVPQNLSASRPQDRQFILSSKKLLLSDSGFYLCAWARDFIGYGYTFGSGTRLTVV.